This T cell receptor (beta chain) was documented in a study of cytomegalovirus exposure and HLA in healthy donors. Study as a whole: Within the Caucasian-associated ancestry cluster were more than 75% of the approximately 400 genotyped donors. Overall study findings and caveats: The authors later linked a missense DCLRE1C variant to TCR beta V- and J-gene trimming. It was shown in a later analysis that HLA-associated TCR beta chains were more clonally expanded than other, equally common chains.

Donors in the study were healthy people who gave bone marrow. As to this clone: The antigen remains unidentified.

13 Jbeta primers and 60 Vbeta primers were used for the PCR. Data came from immunoSEQ multiplex PCR; TCRdb stores just in-frame clones and leaves some out. This sample's table has some 130,000 clones. Per the germline V gene, CDR1 is MGHRA and CDR2 is YSYEKL. The CDR3 contains 15 residues. The V and J ends lost 1 base and 1 base respectively, with 8 bases between them. The chain couples TRBV4-1 to TRBJ1-3; D is uncertain. Sequenced material: PBMCs. The sequence derives from a woman in her sixties in good health and CMV-seronegative. The CDR3 region has the DNA TGCGCCAGCAGCCAAGCAGGAGGATCTGGAAACACCATATATTTT. Translated: CASSQAGGSGNTIYF.